This T cell receptor beta chain was captured in a study of blood T cell repertoires in COVID-19 (TCRdb year 2020). In terms of the full investigation: Samples covering the acute and convalescent phases of COVID-19 were provided by collaborators in the United States, Italy and Spain. Samples were obtained from the ongoing ImmuneRACE study (first 160 participants) and from some 1,200 subjects provided by 6 global collaborators. The repertoires were released in a freely available public database meant as a resource for research on the immune response to SARS-CoV-2. The sample metadata nearly always contained a de-identified subject ID, COVID-19 status, age in years and sex. The material from the prospective study consisted of cDNA or gDNA derived from T cells, B-cell-depleted T cells, or PBMCs. Where HLA class I and class II types were available, the types were taken from metadata supplied by the sample provider, not from assay-based typing. Deeply sampled blood TCRbeta repertoires from subjects exposed to, actively infected with, or recovered from COVID-19 were included in the dataset.

Collaborating institutions collected whole blood in K2EDTA tubes following their own protocols. For TCRbeta analysis, collaborators shipped samples as frozen whole blood, isolated PBMCs, or DNA extracted from either of those sample types. General findings and caveats noted by the study authors: The amount of clinical and demographic metadata varied by source and participant and was provided uncurated.

TCRbeta CDR3 regions were amplified from genomic DNA by means of the immunoSEQ Assay, a bias-controlled multiplex PCR. As for the original processing: Within the assay, amplification of reference gene primers was used to estimate how many nucleated cells each sample contained. To quantify the absolute abundance of each unique TCRbeta CDR3 rearrangement, sequence reads were collapsed and filtered. For each sample, productive Simpson clonality was calculated as the square root of Simpson's diversity index over productive rearrangements. TCRdb took this table from immuneACCESS and kept in-frame rearrangements with V and J called. Such tables lack part of the clones; where checked against another copy, unresolved V genes explain under half of the gap, and the rest is unexplained. V and J calls and clone size are given by that table; D and trimming were obtained from the DNA. The sample profile shows under 150,000 clones; around 88% of them were found once. Around 26% of the sample is in the top ten clones.

About this clone: Its antigen is currently not known. Nothing much larger sits one base from this clone, and base qualities are not available.

Sequencing input: peripheral blood. The TCR comes from a human donor in a cohort sampled during active COVID-19.

The CDR3 is CASSLVFRRISGNTIYF. At the DNA level, the sequence is TGTGCCAGCAGCTTAGTTTTCCGGAGGATCTCTGGAAACACCATATATTTT. The chain is encoded by TRBV11-2 joined to TRBJ1-3; the D gene lacks a confident call. Between the V and J ends, shortened by 1 base and 0 bases respectively, the junction contains 13 bases. CDR1 is given as SGHAT and CDR2 as FQNNGV, both from the germline V gene. Inclusive of the bounding cysteine and phenylalanine, the CDR3 is 17 residues long. Kept here is only the CDR3 DNA, which spans 51 bases and is read in frame from base 1.